These T cell receptor beta chains were read from a single sample in a study of T cell responses to AZD1222 COVID-19 vaccine. Using immunoSEQ multiplex PCR, the repertoire was profiled, and TCRdb retains in-frame clones only, with some absent. The sample lists some 150,000 clones; 92% were seen once. Specimen: peripheral blood, collected on day 0 of AZD1222 vaccination. These receptors all stem from an adult in good health. CDR3s include the opening cysteine and the closing phenylalanine or tryptophan. D genes are given only for firm matches. Only part of the rows carry a size: once, few, many, or a class if the clone is expanded.

D gene: TRBD2
clone size: -
J gene: TRBJ2-7
V gene: TRBV18
CDR3 DNA: TGTGCCAGCTCACCACCGAGGCGGGAGGCTTCCTACGAGCAGTACTTC
CDR3 protein: CASSPPRREASYEQYF

D gene: TRBD1
clone size: -
J gene: TRBJ1-2
V gene: TRBV10-1
CDR3 DNA: TGCGCCAGCAGTGAAGGAAGGGGACAGGGACGGGAAGGCTACACCTTC
CDR3 protein: CASSEGRGQGREGYTF

D gene: -
clone size: -
J gene: TRBJ1-2
V gene: TRBV5-1
CDR3 DNA: TGCGCCAGCAGCTGGGACCGAGGGGGCTACACCTTC
CDR3 protein: CASSWDRGGYTF

D gene: -
clone size: -
J gene: TRBJ1-5
V gene: TRBV27
CDR3 DNA: TGTGCCAGCAGTTTAGGGGCCGGTCAGCCCCAGCATTTT
CDR3 protein: CASSLGAGQPQHF

D gene: -
clone size: -
J gene: TRBJ2-1
V gene: TRBV5-1
CDR3 DNA: TGCGCCAGCAGCTTGGTGGGCGATGAGCAGTTCTTC
CDR3 protein: CASSLVGDEQFF

D gene: -
clone size: -
J gene: TRBJ1-5
V gene: TRBV7-2
CDR3 DNA: TGTGCCAGCAGCTGGAAGACAGGTGCCAATCAGCCCCAGCATTTT
CDR3 protein: CASSWKTGANQPQHF

D gene: -
clone size: -
J gene: TRBJ2-7
V gene: TRBV7-2
CDR3 DNA: TGTGCCAGCACCCGGGACACCCAGGGCCCCTACGAGCAGTACTTC
CDR3 protein: CASTRDTQGPYEQYF

D gene: -
clone size: -
J gene: TRBJ2-5
V gene: TRBV11-1
CDR3 DNA: TGTGCCAGCAGCCCCGACATAGGGGAGACCCAGTACTTC
CDR3 protein: CASSPDIGETQYF

D gene: TRBD1
clone size: -
J gene: TRBJ2-2
V gene: TRBV4-3
CDR3 DNA: TGCGCCAGCAGCACAGACAGGGGGCGATTCACCGGGGAGCTGTTTTTT
CDR3 protein: CASSTDRGRFTGELFF

D gene: -
clone size: -
J gene: TRBJ1-3
V gene: TRBV15
CDR3 DNA: TGTGCCACCAGCCGTACCGATAGCCCGGGAAACACCATATATTTT
CDR3 protein: CATSRTDSPGNTIYF

D gene: TRBD2
clone size: -
J gene: TRBJ2-3
V gene: TRBV27
CDR3 DNA: TGTGCCAGCAGTCCAATTCATATGGCGGGAGGGAGCACAGATACGCAGTATTTT
CDR3 protein: CASSPIHMAGGSTDTQYF

D gene: -
clone size: once
J gene: TRBJ2-7
V gene: TRBV20-1
CDR3 DNA: TGCAGTGCTAGTCTCCAGGGGAGCTACGAGCAGTACTTC
CDR3 protein: CSASLQGSYEQYF

D gene: TRBD1
clone size: -
J gene: TRBJ1-6
V gene: TRBV7-6
CDR3 DNA: TGTGCCAGCAGCTTGGGGACACAGGGGGCGTATAATTCACCCCTCCACTTT
CDR3 protein: CASSLGTQGAYNSPLHF

D gene: TRBD1
clone size: -
J gene: TRBJ2-3
V gene: TRBV28
CDR3 DNA: TGTGCCAGCCACTCGACAGGGCAGGGCACAGATACGCAGTATTTT
CDR3 protein: CASHSTGQGTDTQYF

D gene: TRBD1
clone size: -
J gene: TRBJ1-2
V gene: TRBV5-4
CDR3 DNA: TGTGCCAGCAGCTCCGGGACAGGGAACTATGGCTACACCTTC
CDR3 protein: CASSSGTGNYGYTF

D gene: -
clone size: -
J gene: TRBJ2-3
V gene: TRBV5-6
CDR3 DNA: TGTGCCAGCAGCCCCCTCCGGATCACAGATACGCAGTATTTT
CDR3 protein: CASSPLRITDTQYF

D gene: -
clone size: once
J gene: TRBJ2-3
V gene: TRBV24-1
CDR3 DNA: TGTGCCACCAGTGACTTTGGCTCCACAGATACGCAGTATTTT
CDR3 protein: CATSDFGSTDTQYF

D gene: -
clone size: -
J gene: TRBJ2-7
V gene: TRBV19
CDR3 DNA: TGTGCCAGTAGTATGTGGACAGGAGGGCCCTACGAGCAGTACTTC
CDR3 protein: CASSMWTGGPYEQYF

D gene: -
clone size: -
J gene: TRBJ2-3
V gene: TRBV5-4
CDR3 DNA: TGTGCCAGCAGCCTGGACAGCTTCACAGATACGCAGTATTTT
CDR3 protein: CASSLDSFTDTQYF

D gene: -
clone size: -
J gene: TRBJ1-3
V gene: TRBV7-2
CDR3 DNA: TGTGCCAGCAGCCCCGGGAGAGCAAACTCTGGAAACACCATATATTTT
CDR3 protein: CASSPGRANSGNTIYF

D gene: -
clone size: -
J gene: TRBJ1-2
V gene: TRBV28
CDR3 DNA: TGTGCCAGCAGTCACGTGGCATCTAACTATGGCTACACCTTC
CDR3 protein: CASSHVASNYGYTF

D gene: -
clone size: -
J gene: TRBJ2-1
V gene: TRBV3-1/TRBV3-2
CDR3 DNA: TGTGCCAGCAGCCTTTTTGGCAATGAGCAGTTCTTC
CDR3 protein: CASSLFGNEQFF

D gene: -
clone size: -
J gene: TRBJ2-5
V gene: TRBV9
CDR3 DNA: TGTGCCAGCAGCCCGGGATACGGAGAGACCCAGTACTTC
CDR3 protein: CASSPGYGETQYF

D gene: -
clone size: -
J gene: TRBJ1-4
V gene: TRBV6-1
CDR3 DNA: TGTGCCAGCAGTGAGGGGACGGTCGAAAAACTGTTTTTT
CDR3 protein: CASSEGTVEKLFF

D gene: TRBD2
clone size: -
J gene: TRBJ2-2
V gene: TRBV5-1
CDR3 DNA: TGCGCCAGCAGGATGACTAGCGCACAGGAGATTGGGGAGCTGTTTTTT
CDR3 protein: CASRMTSAQEIGELFF

D gene: -
clone size: -
J gene: TRBJ2-6
V gene: TRBV27
CDR3 DNA: TGTGCCAGCAGTTTAATTCATCAGGGAACTGGGGCCAACGTCCTGACTTTC
CDR3 protein: CASSLIHQGTGANVLTF

D gene: -
clone size: -
J gene: TRBJ2-7
V gene: TRBV6-5
CDR3 DNA: TGTGCCAGCAGTTACTCGACGGGCCATTCCGAGCAGTACTTC
CDR3 protein: CASSYSTGHSEQYF

D gene: TRBD2
clone size: once
J gene: TRBJ2-2
V gene: TRBV5-4
CDR3 DNA: TGTGCCAGCGGATCAACTAGCGGGAACACCGGGGAGCTGTTTTTT
CDR3 protein: CASGSTSGNTGELFF

D gene: -
clone size: -
J gene: TRBJ1-2
V gene: TRBV28
CDR3 DNA: TGTGCCAGCAGTTCACTGCGGCGGGGGAGGGACTATGGCTACACCTTC
CDR3 protein: CASSSLRRGRDYGYTF

D gene: -
clone size: -
J gene: TRBJ1-5
V gene: TRBV11-2
CDR3 DNA: TGTGCCAGCAGCAAGGGACCTAACAATCAGCCCCAGCATTTT
CDR3 protein: CASSKGPNNQPQHF

D gene: -
clone size: -
J gene: TRBJ1-1
V gene: TRBV6-5
CDR3 DNA: TGTGCCAGCAGGAACGGGATGAACACTGAAGCTTTCTTT
CDR3 protein: CASRNGMNTEAFF

D gene: -
clone size: -
J gene: TRBJ1-5
V gene: TRBV5-1
CDR3 DNA: TGCGCCAGCAGCTTGTCAGGGGCAATTGCTCAGCCCCAGCATTTT
CDR3 protein: CASSLSGAIAQPQHF

D gene: -
clone size: -
J gene: TRBJ1-2
V gene: TRBV9
CDR3 DNA: TGTGCCAGCGGATCAACGCCTGGGGCTAACTATGGCTACACCTTC
CDR3 protein: CASGSTPGANYGYTF

D gene: TRBD2
clone size: -
J gene: TRBJ2-7
V gene: TRBV7-2
CDR3 DNA: TGTGCCAGCAGCTTAAGAAGCGGGATCTCGGGCGAGCAGTACTTC
CDR3 protein: CASSLRSGISGEQYF

D gene: -
clone size: -
J gene: TRBJ2-7
V gene: TRBV3-1/TRBV3-2
CDR3 DNA: TGTGCCAGCAGCCCCAATGACTACGAGCAGTACTTC
CDR3 protein: CASSPNDYEQYF

D gene: -
clone size: -
J gene: TRBJ1-3
V gene: TRBV19
CDR3 DNA: TGTGCCAGTAGTATACACTCTGGAAACACCATATATTTT
CDR3 protein: CASSIHSGNTIYF

D gene: -
clone size: -
J gene: TRBJ1-5
V gene: TRBV18
CDR3 DNA: TGTGCCAGCTCCGACAGGACGGATCAGCCCCAGCATTTT
CDR3 protein: CASSDRTDQPQHF

D gene: -
clone size: -
J gene: TRBJ2-3
V gene: TRBV19
CDR3 DNA: TGTGCCAGACCCACACAGGTTCTTAAGACAGATACGCAGTATTTT
CDR3 protein: CARPTQVLKTDTQYF

D gene: TRBD1
clone size: -
J gene: TRBJ1-5
V gene: TRBV7-9
CDR3 DNA: TGTGCCAGCAGCCCGACAGGGAATCAGCCCCAGCATTTT
CDR3 protein: CASSPTGNQPQHF

D gene: TRBD2
clone size: -
J gene: TRBJ2-2
V gene: TRBV19
CDR3 DNA: TGTGCCAGTAGTATAGCGCCTAGCGGGAGGGCCGAATGGCTCACCGGGGAGCTGTTTTTT
CDR3 protein: CASSIAPSGRAEWLTGELFF